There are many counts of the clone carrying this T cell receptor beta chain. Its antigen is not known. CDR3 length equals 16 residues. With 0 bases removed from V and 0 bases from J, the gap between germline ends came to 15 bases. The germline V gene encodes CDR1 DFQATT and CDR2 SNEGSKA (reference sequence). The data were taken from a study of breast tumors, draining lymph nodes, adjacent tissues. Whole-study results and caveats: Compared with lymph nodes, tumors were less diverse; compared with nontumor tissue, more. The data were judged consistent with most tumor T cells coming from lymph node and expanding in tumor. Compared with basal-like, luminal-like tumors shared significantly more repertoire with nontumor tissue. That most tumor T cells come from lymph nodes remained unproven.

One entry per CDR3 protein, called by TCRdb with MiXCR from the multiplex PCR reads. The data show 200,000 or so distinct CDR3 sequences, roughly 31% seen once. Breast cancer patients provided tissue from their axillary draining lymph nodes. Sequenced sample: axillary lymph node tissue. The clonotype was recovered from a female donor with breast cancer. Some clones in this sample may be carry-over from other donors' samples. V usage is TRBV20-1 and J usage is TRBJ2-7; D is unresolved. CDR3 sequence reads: CSARDLGLSSSYEQYF. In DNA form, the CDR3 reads TGCAGTGCTAGAGATCTGGGTCTATCCTCCTCCTACGAGCAGTACTTC.